The clone carrying this T cell receptor (beta chain) was recorded many times. The entry originates in a study of immune characterization of retroperitoneal liposarcoma. TCRdb processed the PCR reads anew with MiXCR; each CDR3 protein has one entry. The data show some 20,000 distinct CDR3 sequences, approximately 37% seen once. The source of this sequence is a male donor with retroperitoneal liposarcoma. The source material was blood.

In nucleotides, the CDR3 is TGTGCCAGCAGCCCCGATCCAGGGACTGGGAGTCAGACCCAGTACTTC. This sequence encodes CASSPDPGTGSQTQYF. The rearrangement uses TRBV11-3 and TRBJ2-5, with TRBD2 as a possible D gene (6 bases). The V gene's germline CDR1 is SGHNT and CDR2 YENEEA. The CDR3 covers 16 residues. Trimming cost V 5 bases and J 6 bases, with 22 bases left between them.